These 18 T cell receptor beta chains came from one sample sequenced in a study of CD8+ T cells in alopecia areata. Reverse transcribed after extraction, RNA yielded cDNA as the sequencing template. Using immunoSEQ multiplex PCR, the repertoire was profiled, and TCRdb retains in-frame clones only, with some absent. The sample yields about 300,000 clones, 55% to 75% seen once. Treatment here: oral pan-JAK inhibitor, 5-10 mg twice daily. This specimen consisted of CD4+ T cells sorted from blood, obtained at week 24, from a patient treated with tofacitinib. The receptors come from a human donor with alopecia areata.

The chain uses TRBV28 and TRBJ1-2; 7 bases agree with TRBD1. V lost 6 bases, J lost 0 bases, and 10 bases stayed unmatched. The CDR3 has 16 residues. Germline assignment: CDR1 MDHEN and CDR2 SYDVKM. CDR3 amino acids: CASRRPGQLANYGYTF. The CDR3 DNA reads TGTGCCAGCAGGCGACCGGGACAGCTAGCTAACTATGGCTACACCTTC.

The chain combines TRBV5-1 with TRBJ1-6, with D possibly TRBD1 on 6 matching bases. The CDR3 is made up of 14 amino acids. Trimming left V 4 bases short and J 10 bases short, with 15 bases between. Germline CDR1 and CDR2: SGHRS and YFSETQ. CDR3 loop: CASSPGARNSPLHF. The DNA for the CDR3 is TGCGCCAGCAGCCCGGGGGCAAGGAACTCACCCCTCCACTTT.

The table lists this clone with a few counts. The V gene is TRBV4-1, the J gene TRBJ2-5, with D uncertain. Trimming removed 6 bases from V and 4 bases from J, with 15 bases in between. CDR3 size: 14 residues. Germline CDR1 is MGHRA and CDR2 is YSYEKL. The CDR3 protein is CASRDPRAGETQYF. The CDR3 DNA reads TGCGCCAGCAGGGATCCTCGGGCTGGAGAGACCCAGTACTTC.

The genes are TRBV7-2 and TRBJ1-1; no clear D gene. The CDR3 consists of 13 residues. Trimming shortened V by 2 bases and J by 3 bases, and 7 bases separated the two germline ends. CDR1 and CDR2 from the germline V gene are SGHTA and FQGNSA. As DNA, the CDR3 is TGTGCCAGCAGCTTAAGTGGGGACACTGAAGCTTTCTTT. The encoded protein is CASSLSGDTEAFF.

This chain uses TRBV30 with TRBJ2-3, with 7 bases aligning to TRBD2. Trimming took 2 bases from V and 1 from J; bases not matched to a gene: 6. The CDR3 extends over 15 amino acids. Germline values: CDR1 GTSNPN, CDR2 SVGIG (reference sequence). CDR3 coding DNA: TGTGCCTGGAGTCCTACGGGGGGTGGCACAGATACGCAGTATTTT. This translates into CAWSPTGGGTDTQYF.

This clone was seen a few times. The CDR3 DNA sequence: TGTGCCAGCAGTGGGACTAGCGGGGGTTTCGGTGGAGAGACCCAGTACTTC. This translates into CASSGTSGGFGGETQYF. The rearrangement joins TRBV2 to TRBJ2-5, with 13 positions matching TRBD2. This CDR3 region has 17 residues. CDR1 and CDR2 (germline): SNHLY, FYNNEI. The V and J ends lost 4 bases and 4 bases, in that order; junction bases with no gene match: 9.

This rearrangement joins TRBV9 to TRBJ1-1, with D unresolved. Germline CDR1 is SGDLS and CDR2 is YYNGEE. The CDR3 consists of 13 residues. Trimming pared 7 bases from V and 0 bases from J, leaving 10 bases between. The chain's CDR3 is CASESGLNTEAFF. The DNA of the CDR3 is TGTGCCAGCGAGTCAGGCTTGAACACTGAAGCTTTCTTT.

The rearrangement joins TRBV11-2 to TRBJ2-5; maybe TRBD2 (6 bases). Germline V CDR1 and CDR2: SGHAT, FQNNGV. The CDR3 length is 16 residues. V was shortened by 0 bases and J by 4 bases, with 15 bases between the two germline ends. The DNA for the CDR3 is TGTGCCAGCAGCTTAGATCGCGCGGGGACCGTAGAGACCCAGTACTTC. Amino acids: CASSLDRAGTVETQYF.

This clone was seen a handful of times. The gene calls are TRBV7-2 and TRBJ2-2; 9 bases line up with TRBD1. This CDR3 has 15 residues. V shed 0 bases and J 7 bases; nucleotides not matched to a gene: 3. The germline V gene has CDR1 SGHTA and CDR2 FQGNSA. The CDR3 nucleotides are TGTGCCAGCAGCTTAGCACAGGGGGCTGGCGGGGAGCTGTTTTTT. It specifies CASSLAQGAGGELFF.

The gene calls are TRBV6-6 and TRBJ1-6; D remains unclear. Trimming removed 0 bases from V and 5 bases from J, with 8 bases in between. The CDR3 consists of 15 residues. Germline values: CDR1 MNHNY, CDR2 SVGAGI (reference sequence). The CDR3 loop reads CASSYSGDNNSPLHF. The CDR3 DNA follows: TGTGCCAGCAGTTACTCGGGCGATAATAATTCACCCCTCCACTTT.

This chain joins TRBV15 and TRBJ2-6; D may be TRBD1 (6 bases). Trimming pared 0 bases from V and 0 bases from J, leaving 15 bases between. Germline lookup yields CDR1 LNHNV and CDR2 YYDKDF (reference sequence). The CDR3 runs to 19 residues. The CDR3 DNA sequence: TGTGCCACCAGCAGAGATCTAGGGGGTTTAAGCTCTGGGGCCAACGTCCTGACTTTC. This encodes CATSRDLGGLSSGANVLTF. Full variable domain (rest looked up from reference TRBV15 and TRBJ2-6): DAMVIQNPRYQVTQFGKPVTLSCSQTLNHNVMYWYQQKSSQAPKLLFHYYDKDFNNEADTPDNFQSRRPNTSFCFLDIRSPGLGDTAMYLCATSRDLGGLSSGANVLTFGAGSRLTVL.

CDR3 loop: CASSDPGHVYGYTF. For the CDR3, the DNA is TGTGCCAGCAGTGATCCGGGACACGTCTATGGCTACACCTTC. The V call is TRBV2, the J call TRBJ1-2; D might be TRBD1 (6 bases). V was clipped by 3 bases and J by 4 bases, with 12 bases between them. Germline loops: CDR1 SNHLY, CDR2 FYNNEI. This CDR3 contains 14 residues.

The CDR3 sequence: CASSLPGGISYTF. CDR3 nucleotides: TGTGCCAGCAGCTTACCTGGGGGGATCAGCTACACCTTC. The J gene is TRBJ1-2, the V gene TRBV7-2, with a tentative D call TRBD1 (5 bases). The V end was cut by 2 bases, the J end by 9 bases, with 13 bases between. In germline, CDR1 is SGHTA, CDR2 FQGNSA. CDR3 length: 13 residues.

J is TRBJ2-1 and V is TRBV5-4; a possible D gene is TRBD2 (6 bases). The CDR3 length is 15 residues. V lost 5 bases to trimming and J lost 4 bases, with 16 bases between them. Germline CDR1 and CDR2: SGHNT and YYREEE (reference sequence). The DNA of the CDR3 is TGTGCCAGCAGGCCACCGGGACTTACGTACAATGAGCAGTTCTTC. Amino acids: CASRPPGLTYNEQFF.

The genes are TRBV10-3 and TRBJ2-1; TRBD2 matches 15 bases. Trimming removed 7 bases from V and 0 bases from J; junction bases left unmatched: 13. Germline values: CDR1 ENHRY, CDR2 SYGVKD. The length of the CDR3 is 20 residues. The CDR3: CAITTSGLAGGPSSYNEQFF. The CDR3 region has the DNA TGTGCCATCACTACCTCGGGACTAGCGGGGGGCCCGAGCTCCTACAATGAGCAGTTCTTC.

The chain employs TRBV4-2 and TRBJ1-1; no clear D gene. The CDR3 covers 13 residues. V was cut by 6 bases and J by 1 base, with 9 bases left in between. The V gene's germline CDR1 is LGHNA and CDR2 YNFKEQ. Here the CDR3 DNA reads TGTGCCAGCAGGCTAGACGGGAACACTGAAGCTTTCTTT. This gives the protein CASRLDGNTEAFF.

This clone was observed a few times. V gene TRBV10-3 combines with J gene TRBJ2-1, with D possibly being TRBD2 (5 bases). V was cut by 3 bases and J by 2 bases, with 11 bases left in between. The germline gives CDR1 ENHRY, CDR2 SYGVKD. This CDR3 is built from 15 residues. The CDR3 spells CAISDFREPYNEQFF. DNA for the CDR3: TGTGCCATCAGTGATTTCCGGGAACCCTACAATGAGCAGTTCTTC.

The rearrangement uses TRBV20-1 and TRBJ1-1, with no clear D. Germline loops: CDR1 DFQATT, CDR2 SNEGSKA (reference sequence). This CDR3 has 11 residues. The DNA of the CDR3 is TGCACCTTCTGGGGGAACACTGAAGCTTTCTTT. Its translation is CTFWGNTEAFF.